These 26 T cell receptor beta chains originate from one sample sequenced in a study of blood T cell repertoires in COVID-19. The protocol was immunoSEQ multiplex PCR, while the TCRdb copy is restricted to in-frame clones and leaves out a portion. The profile shows 70,000 or so clones, 88% of them singletons. Sequencing input: peripheral blood. Receptor source: a human donor in a cohort sampled during active COVID-19.

This chain joins TRBV6-2 or TRBV6-3 and TRBJ2-3, with 8 bases that match TRBD2. CDR1 and CDR2 from the germline V gene are MNHEY and SVGEGT. The CDR3 totals 16 residues. V gave up 2 bases and J gave up 4 bases; unmatched junction bases: 8. The CDR3 DNA follows: TGTGCCAGCAGTTACGGCGGAGCGGGAGCGGCAGATACGCAGTATTTT. Its protein is CASSYGGAGAADTQYF.

The chain links TRBV4-1 to TRBJ2-1; D might be TRBD2 (5 bases). CDR1 and CDR2 (germline): MGHRA, YSYEKL. Trimming pared 4 bases from V and 2 bases from J, leaving 15 bases between. This CDR3 comprises 16 residues. The CDR3 protein is CASSPRREDAYNEQFF. CDR3 coding DNA: TGCGCCAGCAGCCCCCGACGGGAAGACGCCTACAATGAGCAGTTCTTC.

This chain joins TRBV23-1 and TRBJ2-2; D is perhaps TRBD1 (5 bases). TRBV23-1 is placed among ORFs of uncertain function. The CDR3 runs to 15 residues. The germline V and J ends were trimmed by 4 bases and 6 bases, with 15 bases remaining between them. CDR3 residues: CASSPKTVPPGELFF. CDR3 DNA sequence: TGCGCCAGCAGTCCGAAGACAGTGCCCCCCGGGGAGCTGTTTTTT.

CDR3 nucleotide sequence: TGTGCCATCAGCTCGACTAGCGGGCAGACCTACGAGCAGTACTTC. It yields the protein CAISSTSGQTYEQYF. The rearrangement links TRBV10-3 to TRBJ2-7; 10 positions match TRBD2. The trim removed 6 bases at V and 2 bases at J, leaving 7 bases unmatched. The CDR3 has 15 residues. CDR1 is ENHRY and CDR2 is SYGVKD in the germline V gene.

This clone was seen a handful of times. V is TRBV7-2 and J is TRBJ2-3; 7 nucleotides line up with TRBD2. Germline CDR1 reads SGHTA; CDR2 reads FQGNSA. The length of the CDR3 is 15 residues. V was clipped by 4 bases and J by 14 bases; unmatched bases: 18. The DNA for the CDR3 is TGTGCCAGCAGCTCGGAACTAGCGACTCAGTCAAGAAGGTATTTT. It yields the protein CASSSELATQSRRYF.

The rearrangement uses TRBV4-1 and TRBJ1-2; TRBD1 is a possible D gene (6 bases). Germline V gene data show CDR1 as MGHRA and CDR2 as YSYEKL. Deletions cut 4 bases from V and 8 bases from J, with 20 bases between. There are 15 residues in the CDR3. The CDR3 is CASSPEGRGERGYTF. CDR3 DNA: TGCGCCAGCAGCCCTGAAGGCAGGGGAGAACGAGGCTACACCTTC.

The chain employs TRBV10-3 and TRBJ2-7; 7 bases agree with TRBD1. The V gene end was trimmed by 2 bases and the J gene end by 3 bases; junction bases not matched to a gene: 7. The germline gives CDR1 ENHRY, CDR2 SYGVKD. The CDR3 loop spans 15 amino acids. CDR3 nucleotide sequence: TGTGCCATCAGTGAGGCTACAGGGGATATCTACGAGCAGTACTTC. It is translated as CAISEATGDIYEQYF.

The V gene is TRBV5-1, the J gene TRBJ2-3; TRBD1 matches 7 bases. V lost 0 bases, J lost 2 bases, and 3 bases stayed unmatched. CDR3 size: 15 residues. Per germline, CDR1 SGHRS and CDR2 YFSETQ. In DNA, the CDR3 is TGCGCCAGCAGCTTGGATACAGGGGACACAGATACGCAGTATTTT. Protein: CASSLDTGDTDTQYF.

The chain carries TRBV6-5 and TRBJ2-1, with TRBD2 matching over 9 bases. V trimming: 7 bases; J trimming: 7 bases; junction bases outside the gene matches: 11. CDR3 length equals 15 residues. From germline, CDR1 is MNHEY and CDR2 SVGAGI. CDR3 residues: CASTRVAGDGNEQFF. CDR3 nucleotides: TGTGCCAGCACGAGGGTAGCGGGAGACGGGAATGAGCAGTTCTTC.

The chain joins TRBV28 to TRBJ1-1; possible D gene TRBD1, 6 bases. This CDR3 region has 13 residues. The germline gives CDR1 MDHEN, CDR2 SYDVKM. V lost 5 bases, J lost 5 bases, and 12 bases lay in between. DNA of the CDR3: TGTGCCAGCAGTCACAGGGTGGGAACTGAAGCTTTCTTT. Amino acid sequence: CASSHRVGTEAFF.

The V call is TRBV19, the J call TRBJ2-5, with TRBD1 matching 9 bases. Germline values: CDR1 LNHDA, CDR2 SQIVND (reference sequence). The CDR3 spans 13 residues. V dropped 4 bases and J dropped 4; count of bases not matched to a gene: 1. CDR3 DNA: TGTGCCAGTAGTAGACAGGGGGGAGAGACCCAGTACTTC. Residues: CASSRQGGETQYF.

The gene calls are TRBV28 and TRBJ1-2; D call uncertain. Germline V gene lookup returns CDR1 MDHEN and CDR2 SYDVKM. The CDR3 runs 12 residues. V was shortened by 11 bases and J by 8 bases, with 18 bases between the two germline ends. CDR3 amino acids: CAHPLGGGGYTF. For the CDR3, the DNA is TGTGCCCACCCCTTGGGTGGCGGCGGCTACACCTTC.

The chain couples TRBV5-6 to TRBJ1-1, with a tentative D call TRBD1 (6 bases). Germline lookup yields CDR1 SGHDT and CDR2 YYEEEE. V was clipped by 6 bases and J by 7 bases, with 16 bases between them. The CDR3 is made up of 13 amino acids. CDR3 sequence (DNA): TGTGCCAGCACAAGGGGGGGAGGTGTTGAAGCTTTCTTT. Amino acids: CASTRGGGVEAFF.

The genes are TRBV4-1 and TRBJ2-1, with TRBD2 identical over 7 bases. CDR3 length: 18 residues. The ends lost 3 bases at V and 4 bases at J; junction bases unmatched: 15. Germline CDR1 is MGHRA and CDR2 is YSYEKL. CDR3 coding DNA: TGCGCCAGCAGCCACCTACCTGGGTCTAGCGGATATTACAATGAGCAGTTCTTC. Its protein product is CASSHLPGSSGYYNEQFF.

The V call is TRBV20-1, the J call TRBJ1-2; unclear D gene. The germline CDR1 and CDR2 sequences are DFQATT and SNEGSKA (reference sequence). The CDR3 is 11 residues long. V was clipped by 6 bases and J by 1 base, with 6 bases between them. The CDR3 coding sequence is TGCAGTGCGAGGAATAACTATGGCTACACCTTC. It is translated as CSARNNYGYTF.

The rearrangement links TRBV19 to TRBJ2-1; a possible D gene is TRBD1 (6 bases). The CDR3 contains 16 residues. CDR1 LNHDA and CDR2 SQIVND come from the germline V gene (reference sequence). Trimming cost V 5 bases and J 0 bases, with 14 bases left between them. The CDR3 nucleotides read TGTGCCAGTAGTCCGAGTGGGGGCCGCTCCTACAATGAGCAGTTCTTC. Residues: CASSPSGGRSYNEQFF. Full variable domain (remainder filled in from reference TRBV19 and TRBJ2-1): DGGITQSPKYLFRKEGQNVTLSCEQNLNHDAMYWYRQDPGQGLRLIYYSQIVNDFQKGDIAEGYSVSREKKESFPLTVTSAQKNPTAFYLCASSPSGGRSYNEQFFGPGTRLTVL.

The chain recombines TRBV28 with TRBJ2-7, with D possibly matching TRBD1 (7 bases). V dropped 8 bases and J dropped 2 bases, with 22 bases sitting between them. CDR1 is MDHEN, CDR2 SYDVKM, per germline. The CDR3 covers 16 residues. The CDR3 coding sequence is TGTGCCAGCCGGGACAGCCTTGGAGGAGGGACCTACGAGCAGTACTTC. Translation: CASRDSLGGGTYEQYF.

With respect to this clone: The junction differs from germline at one of its ends, possibly a read error. J is TRBJ2-5 and V is TRBV7-9, with 7 positions matching TRBD1. The CDR3 is made up of 18 amino acids. Germline V gene lookup returns CDR1 SEHNR and CDR2 FQNEAQ (reference sequence). The CDR3 coding sequence is TGTGCCAGCAGTTTAGGGGGCCGTTGGGCAGAGGTAAAAGAGACCCAGTACTTC. Encoded protein: CASSLGGRWAEVKETQYF.

The chain carries TRBV3-1 (or the pseudogene TRBV3-2) and TRBJ2-5; D is uncertain. The V gene's germline CDR1 is LGHDT and CDR2 YNNKEL (reference sequence). Trimming took off 3 bases at V and 5 bases at J, with 7 bases between the two ends. The CDR3 loop spans 12 amino acids. In DNA, the CDR3 is TGTGCCAGCAGCCATCTAGTGGAGACCCAGTACTTC. Residues: CASSHLVETQYF.

The chain is built from TRBV27 and TRBJ2-7; 13 nucleotides line up with TRBD2. The CDR3 is 16 amino acids. The V gene's germline CDR1 is MNHEY and CDR2 SMNVEV (reference sequence). V shed 5 bases and J 3 bases; nucleotides not matched to a gene: 7. Here the CDR3 reads CASSRSGTSGIYEQYF. The DNA of the CDR3 is TGTGCCAGCAGTAGGTCCGGGACTAGCGGGATCTACGAGCAGTACTTC.

The rearrangement uses TRBV19 and TRBJ2-1, with 7 bases lining up with TRBD1. The J segment lost 3 bases and the V segment lost 3 bases, leaving 8 bases of the junction unmatched. This CDR3 has 16 amino acids. Germline values: CDR1 LNHDA, CDR2 SQIVND (reference sequence). The CDR3 coding sequence is TGTGCCAGTAGTATTGCCGGGACAGCTAACTACAATGAGCAGTTCTTC. Translating gives CASSIAGTANYNEQFF.

This clone was seen only once. The chain employs TRBV18 and TRBJ1-2, with 7 bases fitting TRBD1. The V and J ends lost 3 bases and 0 bases, in that order; junction bases with no gene match: 13. CDR1 is KGHSH and CDR2 is LQKENI in the germline V gene. The CDR3 is 18 residues long. CDR3 sequence: CASSPLGTVGGANYGYTF. The CDR3 DNA is TGTGCCAGCTCACCTCTAGGGACAGTCGGCGGAGCTAACTATGGCTACACCTTC.

The chain combines TRBV10-1 with TRBJ2-5; 9 bases align to TRBD2. The germline gives CDR1 WNHNN, CDR2 SYGVQD (reference sequence). The junction had 13 bases not matched to a gene; V was cut back by 3 bases and J by 5 bases. The CDR3 sequence is 17 residues long. The CDR3 sequence is CASSDGEIAGAGETQYF. Written as DNA, the CDR3 is TGCGCCAGCAGTGACGGTGAAATAGCGGGAGCAGGGGAGACCCAGTACTTC.

The chain recombines TRBV19 with TRBJ2-2; 9 bases fit TRBD2. Trimming took 8 bases from V and 4 from J; bases not matched to a gene: 11. The CDR3 consists of 16 residues. Germline CDR1 is LNHDA and CDR2 is SQIVND (reference sequence). CDR3 nucleotide sequence: TGTGCCAGTCGCCCGACTAGCGGAAAGACCACCGGGGAGCTGTTTTTT. Translated: CASRPTSGKTTGELFF.

This chain links TRBV2 with TRBJ2-2; 14 bases are shared with TRBD2. The germline V gene encodes CDR1 SNHLY and CDR2 FYNNEI. Trimming cost V 7 bases and J 5 bases; bases outside gene matches: 12. This CDR3 spans 18 amino acids. CDR3 sequence (DNA): TGTGCCAGCATCCGAGGGGGACTAGCGGGAGTAAGGACCGGGGAGCTGTTTTTT. Amino acids: CASIRGGLAGVRTGELFF.

The chain uses TRBV5-1 and TRBJ1-1, with D perhaps matching TRBD1 (6 bases). The CDR3 length is 15 residues. V lost 5 bases to trimming and J lost 4 bases, with 18 bases between them. The germline V gene encodes CDR1 SGHRS and CDR2 YFSETQ. As DNA, the CDR3 is TGCGCCAGCAGAAAGGACAGTCATATGAGCACTGAAGCTTTCTTT. It translates to CASRKDSHMSTEAFF.